This T cell receptor (beta chain) was profiled in a study of response to subunit inactivated influenza vaccine. Study-wide points: Authors proposed each seasonal influenza vaccination draws in few new T cells.

This clonotype showed up just a few times. Its antigen is not known. The CDR3 runs to 16 residues. Unmatched junction bases numbered 6, after V lost 2 bases and J lost 4 bases. The V gene's germline CDR1 is LGHNA and CDR2 YNFKEQ. In TCRdb, the RT-PCR reads were re-called with MiXCR into one record per CDR3 protein. This sample has more than 450,000 distinct CDR3 sequences, with 6.5% to 8% found just once. This receptor was identified in a man between 45 and 75 years old who received an inactivated influenza vaccine. V and J are TRBV4-2 and TRBJ1-3, with TRBD1 matching 9 bases. The sample here was PBMCs from blood, taken around 25 months after vaccination. CDR3 sequence (DNA): TGTGCCAGCAGCCAACAACCGACAGGGGGAGGAAACACCATATATTTT. Protein: CASSQQPTGGGNTIYF.